The 28 T cell receptor beta chains presented below share a single source sample, sequenced in a study of blood T cells in healthy people across ages. With a J-beta primer mix and a sample-barcoded 5' primer, a second PCR ran roughly 6 to 12 cycles. MiXCR, run by TCRdb on the 5' RACE reads, gives a single entry per CDR3 protein. Altogether roughly 1,500,000 distinct CDR3 sequences are present, roughly 32% being singletons, with the ten largest covering 11%. The sequencing input was blood. The receptors shown here come from a woman under 40 in good health.

This clonotype was counted between two and nine times. The chain is built from TRBV4-1 and TRBJ2-1, with 8 nucleotides matching TRBD2. V shed 2 bases, J shed 7 bases, and the junction held 4 bases outside the gene matches. The CDR3 length is 14 residues. Per the germline V gene, CDR1 is MGHRA and CDR2 is YSYEKL. DNA for the CDR3: TGCGCCAGCAGCCAATGGACTAGCCTGAATGAGCAGTTCTTC. The encoded protein is CASSQWTSLNEQFF.

The chain has TRBV20-1 and TRBJ2-3; 8 bases match TRBD1. The CDR3 is 16 amino acids. V gave up 5 bases and J gave up 2 bases; unmatched junction bases: 12. Germline-derived CDR1 and CDR2 are DFQATT and SNEGSKA (reference sequence). CDR3 sequence: CSAGGRQGASTDTQYF. The DNA for the CDR3 is TGCAGTGCTGGAGGGCGGCAGGGGGCGTCCACAGATACGCAGTATTTT.

The gene calls are TRBV27 and TRBJ1-1; no definite D call. V lost 5 bases to trimming and J lost 11 bases, with 18 bases between them. Germline V CDR1 and CDR2: MNHEY, SMNVEV (reference sequence). The CDR3 length is 13 residues. The CDR3 DNA reads as TGTGCCAGCAGTCTTCACGGCTCTGTTGAGGCTTTCTTT. Its protein is CASSLHGSVEAFF.

About this clonotype itself: An end of the junction differs from the germline gene, which may be a read error. The chain employs TRBV29-1 and TRBJ2-1, with no clear D. This CDR3 is 11 amino acids long. Germline-derived CDR1 and CDR2 are SQVTM and ANQGSEA. This chain's CDR3 is CSIEPYNEQFF. CDR3 sequence (DNA): TGCAGCATTGAGCCCTACAATGAGCAGTTCTTC.

The J gene is TRBJ2-7, the V gene TRBV2, with D possibly being TRBD1 (6 bases). The germline CDR1 and CDR2 sequences are SNHLY and FYNNEI. The CDR3 consists of 14 residues. The germline V and J ends were trimmed by 7 bases and 2 bases, with 15 bases remaining between them. The CDR3 DNA reads as TGTGCCAGCACTCTAGGGCCAGGGGCCTACGAGCAGTACTTC. Translation: CASTLGPGAYEQYF. The full variable domain, completed using reference TRBV2 and TRBJ2-7, is EPEVTQTPSHQVTQMGQEVILRCVPISNHLYFYWYRQILGQKVEFLVSFYNNEISEKSEIFDDQFSVERPDGSNFTLKIRSTKLEDSAMYFCASTLGPGAYEQYFGPGTRLTVT.

Only a few counts were recorded for this clonotype. The chain recombines TRBV20-1 with TRBJ2-7; 10 bases line up with TRBD1. Germline assignment: CDR1 DFQATT and CDR2 SNEGSKA (reference sequence). The CDR3 loop spans 15 amino acids. Germline trimming cut 5 bases from V and 3 bases from J; bases unmatched to any gene: 10. DNA for the CDR3: TGCAGTGCTGGTCAGACAGGGGGCGCGTTCTACGAGCAGTACTTC. This encodes CSAGQTGGAFYEQYF.

This clonotype came up a few times. The chain has TRBV7-9 and TRBJ2-1; D tentatively fits TRBD1 or TRBD2 (5 bases each). V was trimmed by 3 bases and J by 6 bases, leaving 18 bases between them. Germline values: CDR1 SEHNR, CDR2 FQNEAQ (reference sequence). The CDR3 loop spans 16 amino acids. CDR3 protein: CASSFLDGLGGNEQFF. CDR3 sequence (DNA): TGTGCCAGCAGCTTCTTGGACGGGCTTGGGGGCAATGAGCAGTTCTTC. The entire variable domain, with the rest obtained from reference TRBV7-9 and TRBJ2-1, is as follows: DTGVSQNPRHKITKRGQNVTFRCDPISEHNRLYWYRQTLGQGPEFLTYFQNEAQLEKSRLLSDRFSAERPKGSFSTLEIQRTEQGDSAMYLCASSFLDGLGGNEQFFGPGTRLTVL.

About this clonotype: It may be a read error: a sequence one base away is much more abundant. The chain combines TRBV9 with TRBJ2-7, with TRBD1 identical over 8 bases. The CDR3 runs to 13 residues. Germline V lookup: CDR1 SGDLS, CDR2 YYNGEE. J lost 5 bases, V lost 3 bases, and 4 bases had no gene match. CDR3 residues: CASSGDRLDEQYF. The DNA of the CDR3 is TGTGCCAGCAGCGGGGACAGGCTCGACGAGCAGTACTTC.

This clonotype was counted a few times. The chain has TRBV9 and TRBJ1-2; D is ambiguous. There are 13 residues in the CDR3. Per the germline V gene, CDR1 is SGDLS and CDR2 is YYNGEE. With 4 bases removed from V and 7 bases from J, the gap between germline ends came to 14 bases. This CDR3 reads CASSLVFACGYTF. The DNA for the CDR3 is TGTGCCAGCAGCCTCGTATTTGCCTGTGGCTACACCTTC.

There are many counts of this clonotype. V and J are TRBV7-9 and TRBJ2-3; TRBD2 matches 8 bases. J gave up 6 bases and V 1 base, and 6 bases lay outside the gene matches. This CDR3 has 15 residues. Germline V lookup: CDR1 SEHNR, CDR2 FQNEAQ (reference sequence). CDR3 coding DNA: TGTGCCAGCAGCTTAGACGCGGGGGGCAGGGATACGCAGTATTTT. The encoded protein is CASSLDAGGRDTQYF. Full variable domain (missing parts from reference TRBV7-9 and TRBJ2-3): DTGVSQNPRHKITKRGQNVTFRCDPISEHNRLYWYRQTLGQGPEFLTYFQNEAQLEKSRLLSDRFSAERPKGSFSTLEIQRTEQGDSAMYLCASSLDAGGRDTQYFGPGTRLTVL.

This clonotype came up a few times. This chain uses TRBV20-1 with TRBJ1-6; no firm D call. Germline CDR1 is DFQATT and CDR2 is SNEGSKA (reference sequence). The CDR3 consists of 15 residues. V was trimmed by 3 bases and J by 5 bases, leaving 14 bases between them. The CDR3 loop reads CSARGSSFHNSPLHF. DNA for the CDR3: TGCAGTGCTAGGGGCAGTAGCTTTCATAATTCACCCCTCCACTTT.

This chain joins TRBV4-1 and TRBJ2-7, with 14 bases lining up with TRBD2. With the DNA end fitting TRBJ2-5 better, the J assignment may be wrong. The length of the CDR3 is 18 residues. Germline V lookup: CDR1 MGHRA, CDR2 YSYEKL. The CDR3 is CASSPSSGLAGVEETQYF. The CDR3 coding sequence is TGCGCCAGCAGCCCATCATCGGGACTAGCGGGAGTGGAGGAGACCCAGTACTTC.

On this clonotype itself: The junction does not match germline at one end; this may be a read error. The chain employs TRBV7-2 and TRBJ1-1; no definite D call. From germline, CDR1 is SGHTA and CDR2 FQGNSA. The CDR3 totals 13 residues. The CDR3 DNA is TGTGTCAGCAGCTCGATGCTGGTCGCCAGAGCTTTCTTT. Translating gives CVSSSMLVARAFF.

This clonotype was recorded at least ten times. The chain combines TRBV28 with TRBJ2-7; no clear D gene. The CDR3 totals 12 residues. V lost 6 bases and J lost 4, with 10 bases in between. Germline CDR1 and CDR2: MDHEN and SYDVKM. The CDR3 region is CASSLVLYEQYF. CDR3 in DNA: TGTGCCAGCAGCTTAGTCTTGTACGAGCAGTACTTC.

This clonotype has a handful of counts. The gene calls are TRBV30 and TRBJ2-7; D remains ambiguous. CDR1 and CDR2 from the germline V gene are GTSNPN and SVGIG (reference sequence). CDR3 size: 11 residues. Trimming shortened V by 5 bases and J by 1 base, and 6 bases separated the two germline ends. CDR3 bases: TGTGCCTGGGGACCTTCCTACGAGCAGTACTTC. Its protein is CAWGPSYEQYF. Supplemented by reference TRBV30 and TRBJ2-7, the full variable domain reads SQTIHQWPATLVQPVGSPLSLECTVEGTSNPNLYWYRQAAGRGLQLLFYSVGIGQISSEVPQNLSASRPQDRQFILSSKKLLLSDSGFYLCAWGPSYEQYFGPGTRLTVT.

This clonotype was seen only a few times. The chain has TRBV7-2 and TRBJ2-7, with 12 bases identical to TRBD2. V lost 1 base to trimming and J lost 2 bases; unmatched junction nucleotides: 6. The CDR3 contains 17 residues. Germline CDR1 reads SGHTA; CDR2 reads FQGNSA. Here the CDR3 reads CASSLVPSGRVAYEQYF. As DNA, the CDR3 is TGTGCCAGCAGCTTAGTTCCTAGCGGGAGGGTCGCCTACGAGCAGTACTTC.

V and J are TRBV7-2 and TRBJ1-1; 7 bases are shared with TRBD1. Trimming cost V 3 bases and J 11 bases; bases outside gene matches: 6. Germline values: CDR1 SGHTA, CDR2 FQGNSA. There are 12 residues in the CDR3. CDR3 loop: CASSFSGGRAFF. The CDR3 DNA reads as TGTGCCAGCAGCTTTTCAGGGGGTCGGGCTTTCTTT.

The rearrangement links TRBV11-2 to TRBJ2-3; no firm D call. Between the trimmed V and J ends, which lost 5 bases and 4 bases, there was a span of 16 bases. This CDR3 has 15 amino acids. Germline CDR1 and CDR2: SGHAT and FQNNGV. The CDR3 bases are TGTGCCAGCAGCCCCGTCGATGGCCCCCCAGATACGCAGTATTTT. Translated, it gives CASSPVDGPPDTQYF.

This clonotype was picked up many times. CDR3 sequence (DNA): TGTGCCAGCAGTAAGGACAGGGAGGATCAGCCCCAGCATTTT. It encodes CASSKDREDQPQHF. The chain combines TRBV2 with TRBJ1-5; 8 bases match TRBD1. Germline CDR1 SNHLY, CDR2 FYNNEI. V was pared by 5 bases and J by 5 bases, with 5 bases of the junction left unmatched. The CDR3 loop spans 14 amino acids.

In its sample, this clonotype was seen once. V gene TRBV18 combines with J gene TRBJ1-1; D unclear. V lost 7 bases, J lost 10 bases, and 16 bases lay in between. There are 12 residues in the CDR3. CDR1 is KGHSH and CDR2 is LQKENI in the germline V gene. Here the CDR3 reads CASFRPETPAFF. The DNA for the CDR3 is TGTGCCAGCTTCCGACCCGAGACCCCAGCTTTCTTT.

CDR3 DNA sequence: TGTGCCAGCAGCGGAAGGGGGGTCGGATATGAGCAGTTCTTC. Protein sequence: CASSGRGVGYEQFF. The chain employs TRBV7-9 and TRBJ2-1; D is tentatively TRBD1 or TRBD2 (6 bases each). This CDR3 has 14 residues. The germline gives CDR1 SEHNR, CDR2 FQNEAQ (reference sequence). The germline V and J ends were trimmed by 5 bases and 8 bases, with 16 bases remaining between them.

A note on this clonotype: Just one base apart from a much larger clone, this may be a read error. The V and J genes are TRBV7-2 and TRBJ2-4; the match to TRBD2 covers 7 bases. The assigned J gene may be wrong: the sequence end matches TRBJ2-7 better. CDR3 length equals 16 residues. From germline, CDR1 is SGHTA and CDR2 FQGNSA. CDR3 coding DNA: TGTGCCTGCAGCTTAGGCGGCGGGAGAGGTTTACACGAGCAGTACTTC. Its protein product is CACSLGGGRGLHEQYF.

A note on this clonotype: A much larger clone differs by one base, so this may be a read error. V is TRBV5-1 and J is TRBJ2-7; the D is unclear. V was shortened by 2 bases and J by 2 bases, with 8 bases between the two germline ends. The CDR3 extends over 13 amino acids. Germline CDR1 and CDR2: SGHRS and YFSETQ. CDR3 nucleotides: TGCGCCAGCAGCTTATGGATGCCCTACGAGCAGTACTTC. It codes for CASSLWMPYEQYF.

This chain links TRBV27 with TRBJ2-3; weak D call: TRBD2 (5 bases). V was shortened by 0 bases and J by 2 bases, with 9 bases between the two germline ends. The CDR3 runs to 15 residues. Germline CDR1 and CDR2: MNHEY and SMNVEV (reference sequence). The CDR3 sequence: CASSLSRVATDTQYF. The CDR3 region has the DNA TGTGCCAGCAGTTTATCGAGGGTAGCCACAGATACGCAGTATTTT.

V usage is TRBV3-1 and J usage is TRBJ2-5, with a weak D call TRBD1 (7 bases). The CDR3 is 18 residues long. With 4 bases removed from V and 10 bases from J, the gap between germline ends came to 31 bases. From germline, CDR1 is LGHDT and CDR2 YNNKEL (reference sequence). The CDR3 nucleotides read TGTGCCAGCAGCCCCCCAGGGGGGAACTTGCAAGCGTGGGGGAGCCAGTACTTC. Translated: CASSPPGGNLQAWGSQYF.

Here the CDR3 reads CASSLSTGENYGYTF. In DNA, the CDR3 is TGCGCCAGCAGCTTGTCGACAGGGGAGAACTATGGCTACACCTTC. This rearrangement joins TRBV5-1 to TRBJ1-2; 8 positions agree with TRBD1. The CDR3 is 15 residues long. Per germline, CDR1 SGHRS and CDR2 YFSETQ. V gave up 1 base and J gave up 2 bases; unmatched junction bases: 4.

The table lists this clonotype with a few counts. This rearrangement joins TRBV7-2 to TRBJ2-1, with 7 bases aligning to TRBD1. CDR3 length: 10 amino acids. V shed 6 bases, J shed 15 bases, and the junction held 5 bases outside the gene matches. CDR1 and CDR2 (germline): SGHTA, FQGNSA. The CDR3, as DNA: TGTGCCAGCAGGACAGGGTTTTTGTTCTTC. Its protein product is CASRTGFLFF.

The chain recombines TRBV12-3 or TRBV12-4 with TRBJ2-7; 7 bases are shared with TRBD2. The last part of the DNA fits TRBJ2-5 better; the J call may be wrong. The CDR3 loop spans 12 amino acids. The CDR3 bases are TGTGCCAGCAGTGCGGGAGTACAGACCCAGTACTTC. Residues: CASSAGVQTQYF.